A selection of T cell receptor beta chains follows, all from one sample in a study of CD8+CD57+ T cells in acquired aplastic anemia. TCRdb processed the reads anew with MiXCR; each CDR3 protein has one entry. This sample has over 200,000 distinct CDR3 sequences, with over 60% found just once. The sequencing input was sorted CD4+, CD8+, or CD8+CD57+ T cells (not recorded which) from PBMCs. These receptors were taken from a human donor in good health. The CDR3 runs from the conserved cysteine through the conserved F or W. The D gene is left open where the match is weak. Size is omitted from some rows. Given values are once, few, many or a class for expanded clones.

TRBD2	few	TRBJ2-7	TRBV7-9	CASSAPSGGGYEQYF	TGTGCCAGCAGCGCGCCTAGCGGGGGGGGCTACGAGCAGTACTTC
.	many	TRBJ2-1	TRBV20-1	CSARDRWQSSYNEQFF	TGCAGTGCTAGAGATCGGTGGCAAAGCTCCTACAATGAGCAGTTCTTC
.	.	TRBJ2-7	TRBV11-2	CASSLDRGNEQYF	TGTGCCAGCAGCTTAGATCGGGGGAACGAGCAGTACTTC
TRBD1	.	TRBJ2-7	TRBV5-6	CASSLRDRVVEQYF	TGTGCCAGCAGCTTGCGGGACAGGGTCGTTGAGCAGTACTTC
TRBD1	.	TRBJ2-7	TRBV7-2	CASSFDREREQYF	TGTGCCAGCAGCTTTGACAGGGAACGGGAGCAGTACTTC
.	.	TRBJ2-7	TRBV7-9	CASSFPRGTEGGPAYEQYF	TGTGCCAGCAGCTTTCCCAGGGGTACGGAGGGAGGGCCGGCATACGAGCAGTACTTC
.	.	TRBJ2-7	TRBV11-2	CASSLVGGASGGQYF	TGTGCCAGCAGCTTAGTAGGGGGGGCTTCAGGAGGGCAGTACTTC
TRBD2	.	TRBJ2-7	TRBV7-2	CASSQLAASYEQYF	TGTGCCAGCAGCCAACTAGCGGCCTCCTACGAGCAGTACTTC
TRBD1	.	TRBJ1-6	TRBV20-1	CSAQKTGTNSPLHF	TGCAGTGCTCAGAAGACAGGGACCAATTCACCCCTCCACTTT
TRBD2	.	TRBJ2-5	TRBV7-2	CASSFQRGAQETQYF	TGTGCCAGCAGCTTCCAGCGGGGGGCTCAAGAGACCCAGTACTTC
.	.	TRBJ2-5	TRBV5-6	CASSLVTGLIGETQYF	TGTGCCAGCAGCTTAGTAACAGGGTTAATAGGAGAGACCCAGTACTTC
.	few	TRBJ2-5	TRBV29-1	CSVGERETQYF	TGCAGCGTCGGAGAAAGGGAGACCCAGTACTTC
TRBD2	many	TRBJ2-1	TRBV12-3/TRBV12-4	CASSAPTSGGRNEQFF	TGTGCCAGCAGCGCCCCAACTAGCGGGGGGCGAAATGAGCAGTTCTTC
.	many	TRBJ1-1	TRBV5-8	CASSLASGAEAFF	TGTGCCAGCAGCTTGGCCTCGGGCGCTGAAGCTTTCTTT
TRBD2	.	TRBJ2-5	TRBV24-1	CATSESGLGETQYF	TGTGCCACCAGTGAGTCAGGACTAGGAGAGACCCAGTACTTC